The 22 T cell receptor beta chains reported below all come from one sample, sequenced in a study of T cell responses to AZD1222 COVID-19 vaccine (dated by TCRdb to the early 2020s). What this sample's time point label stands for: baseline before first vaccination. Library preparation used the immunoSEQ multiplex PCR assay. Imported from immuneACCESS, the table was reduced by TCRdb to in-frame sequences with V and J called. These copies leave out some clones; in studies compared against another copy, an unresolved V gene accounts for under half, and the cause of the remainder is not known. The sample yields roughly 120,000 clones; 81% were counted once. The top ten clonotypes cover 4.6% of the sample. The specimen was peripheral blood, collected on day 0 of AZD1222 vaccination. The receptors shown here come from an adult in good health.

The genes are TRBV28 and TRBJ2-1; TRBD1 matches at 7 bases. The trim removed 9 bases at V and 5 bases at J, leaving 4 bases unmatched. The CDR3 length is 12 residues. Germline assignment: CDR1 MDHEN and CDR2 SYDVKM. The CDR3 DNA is TGTGCCAGTAATGACAGGGACAATGAGCAGTTCTTC. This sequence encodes CASNDRDNEQFF. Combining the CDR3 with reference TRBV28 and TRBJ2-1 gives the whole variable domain DVKVTQSSRYLVKRTGEKVFLECVQDMDHENMFWYRQDPGLGLRLIYFSYDVKMKEKGDIPEGYSVSREKKERFSLILESASTNQTSMYLCASNDRDNEQFFGPGTRLTVL.

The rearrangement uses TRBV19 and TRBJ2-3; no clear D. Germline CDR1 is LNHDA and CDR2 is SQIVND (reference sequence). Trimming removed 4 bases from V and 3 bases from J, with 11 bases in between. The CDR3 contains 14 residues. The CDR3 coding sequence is TGTGCCAGTAGTAATAATTACGGGACAGATACGCAGTATTTT. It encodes CASSNNYGTDTQYF.

CDR3 in amino acids: CASSLEDLSNSPLHF. The CDR3 DNA is TGTGCCAGCAGCTTAGAAGACCTAAGTAATTCACCCCTCCACTTT. This chain uses TRBV11-2 with TRBJ1-6; D is uncertain. CDR3 length: 15 residues. CDR1 SGHAT and CDR2 FQNNGV come from the germline V gene. V was cut by 0 bases and J by 6 bases, with 9 bases left in between. Full variable domain (missing parts from reference TRBV11-2 and TRBJ1-6): EAGVAQSPRYKIIEKRQSVAFWCNPISGHATLYWYQQILGQGPKLLIQFQNNGVVDDSQLPKDRFSAERLKGVDSTLKIQPAKLEDSAVYLCASSLEDLSNSPLHFGNGTRLTVT.

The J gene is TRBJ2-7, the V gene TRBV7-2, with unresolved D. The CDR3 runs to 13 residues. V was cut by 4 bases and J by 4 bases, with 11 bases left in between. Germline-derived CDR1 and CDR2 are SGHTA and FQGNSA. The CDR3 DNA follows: TGTGCCAGCAGCTCGAGAGGTAAATACGAGCAGTACTTC. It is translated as CASSSRGKYEQYF.

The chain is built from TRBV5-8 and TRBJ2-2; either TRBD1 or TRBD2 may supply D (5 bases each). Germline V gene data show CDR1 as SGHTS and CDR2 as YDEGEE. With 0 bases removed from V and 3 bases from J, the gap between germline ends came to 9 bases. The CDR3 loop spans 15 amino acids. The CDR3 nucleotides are TGTGCCAGCAGCTTGGGAGGGACCGACACCGGGGAGCTGTTTTTT. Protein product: CASSLGGTDTGELFF.

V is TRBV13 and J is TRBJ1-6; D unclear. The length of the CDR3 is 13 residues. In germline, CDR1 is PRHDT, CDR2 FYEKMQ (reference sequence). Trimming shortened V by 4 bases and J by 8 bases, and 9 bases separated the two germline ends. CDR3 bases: TGTGCCAGCAGCTCAGATGAGGATTCACCCCTCCACTTT. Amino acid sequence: CASSSDEDSPLHF.

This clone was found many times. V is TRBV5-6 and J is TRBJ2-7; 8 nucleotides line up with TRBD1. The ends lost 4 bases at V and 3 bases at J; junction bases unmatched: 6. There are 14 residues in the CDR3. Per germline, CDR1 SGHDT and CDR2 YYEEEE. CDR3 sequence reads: CASSPRTGLYEQYF. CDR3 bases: TGTGCCAGCAGCCCCAGGACAGGGCTCTACGAGCAGTACTTC.

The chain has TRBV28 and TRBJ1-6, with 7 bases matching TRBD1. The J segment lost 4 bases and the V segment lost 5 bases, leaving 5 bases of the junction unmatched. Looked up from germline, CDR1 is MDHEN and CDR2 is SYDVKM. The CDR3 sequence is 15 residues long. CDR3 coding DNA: TGTGCCAGCAGTGCACCGGGACAGTATAATTCACCCCTCCACTTT. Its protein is CASSAPGQYNSPLHF.

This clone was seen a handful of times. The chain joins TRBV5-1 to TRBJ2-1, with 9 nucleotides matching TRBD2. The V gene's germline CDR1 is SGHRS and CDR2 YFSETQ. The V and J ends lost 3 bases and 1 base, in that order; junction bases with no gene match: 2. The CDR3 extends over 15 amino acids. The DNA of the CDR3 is TGCGCCAGCAGCTCTACTAGCGGGTCCTACAATGAGCAGTTCTTC. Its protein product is CASSSTSGSYNEQFF.

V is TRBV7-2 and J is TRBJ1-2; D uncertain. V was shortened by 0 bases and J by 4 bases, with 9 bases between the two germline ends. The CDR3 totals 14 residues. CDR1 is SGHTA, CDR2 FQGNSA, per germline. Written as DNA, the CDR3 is TGTGCCAGCAGCTTAGCGGCCGCGGGCTATGGCTACACCTTC. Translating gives CASSLAAAGYGYTF.

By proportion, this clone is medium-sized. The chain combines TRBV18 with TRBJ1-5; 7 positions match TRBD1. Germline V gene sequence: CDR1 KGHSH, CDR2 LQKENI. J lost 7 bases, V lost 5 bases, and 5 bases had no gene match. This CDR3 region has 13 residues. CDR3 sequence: CASSSDRDQPQHF. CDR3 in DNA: TGTGCCAGCTCATCAGACAGGGACCAGCCCCAGCATTTT.

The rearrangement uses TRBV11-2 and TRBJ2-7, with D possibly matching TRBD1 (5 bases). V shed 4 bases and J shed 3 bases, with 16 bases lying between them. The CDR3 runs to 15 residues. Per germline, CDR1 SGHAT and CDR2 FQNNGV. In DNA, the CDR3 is TGTGCCAGCAGCTCCTCAGGGAATCGGGTCTACGAGCAGTACTTC. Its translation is CASSSSGNRVYEQYF.

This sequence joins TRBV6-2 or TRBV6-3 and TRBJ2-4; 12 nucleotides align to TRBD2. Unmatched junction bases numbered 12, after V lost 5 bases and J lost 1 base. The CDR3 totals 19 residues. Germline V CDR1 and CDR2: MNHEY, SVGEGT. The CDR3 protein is CASSPRTSGAVRAKNIQYF. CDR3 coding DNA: TGTGCCAGCAGTCCCCGGACTAGCGGGGCCGTTAGGGCCAAAAACATTCAGTACTTC.

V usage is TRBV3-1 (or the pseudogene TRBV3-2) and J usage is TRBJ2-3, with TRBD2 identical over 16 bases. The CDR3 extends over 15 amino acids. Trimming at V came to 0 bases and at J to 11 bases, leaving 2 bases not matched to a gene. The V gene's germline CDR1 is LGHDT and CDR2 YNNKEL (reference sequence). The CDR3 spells CASSQEGLAGGQQYF. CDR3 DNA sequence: TGTGCCAGCAGCCAAGAGGGACTAGCGGGAGGGCAGCAGTATTTT.

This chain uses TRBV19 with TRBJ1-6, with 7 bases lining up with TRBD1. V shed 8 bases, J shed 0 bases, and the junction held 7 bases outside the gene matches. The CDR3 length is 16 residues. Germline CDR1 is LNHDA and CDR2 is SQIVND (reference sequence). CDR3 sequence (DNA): TGTGCCAGTTGGGACAGCAAAAGCTCCTATAATTCACCCCTCCACTTT. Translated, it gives CASWDSKSSYNSPLHF.

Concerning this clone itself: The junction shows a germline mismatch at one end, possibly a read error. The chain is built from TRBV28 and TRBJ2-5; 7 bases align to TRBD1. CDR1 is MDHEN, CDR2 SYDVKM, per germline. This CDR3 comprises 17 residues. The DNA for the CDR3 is TGTCCCAGCAGTTCGACCGCGACAGGGTACCCATTGGGGGCCCAGTACTTC. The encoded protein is CPSSSTATGYPLGAQYF.

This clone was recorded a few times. The CDR3 region has the DNA TGTGCCAGTAGTTCGATGCTAGCGGCCAACGAGCAGTACTTC. Its protein product is CASSSMLAANEQYF. The rearrangement links TRBV19 to TRBJ2-7, with TRBD2 matching over 7 bases. Germline CDR1 is LNHDA and CDR2 is SQIVND (reference sequence). V was pared by 5 bases and J by 5 bases, with 9 bases of the junction left unmatched. CDR3 length: 14 amino acids.

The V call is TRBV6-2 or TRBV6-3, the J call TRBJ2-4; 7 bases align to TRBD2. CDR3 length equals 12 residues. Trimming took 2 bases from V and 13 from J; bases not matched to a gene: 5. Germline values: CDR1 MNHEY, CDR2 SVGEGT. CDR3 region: CASSYGTTIQYF. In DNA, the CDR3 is TGTGCCAGCAGTTACGGGACTACCATACAGTACTTC.

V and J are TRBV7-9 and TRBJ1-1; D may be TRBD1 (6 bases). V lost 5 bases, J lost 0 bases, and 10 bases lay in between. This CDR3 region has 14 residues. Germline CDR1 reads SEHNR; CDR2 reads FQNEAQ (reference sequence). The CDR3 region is CASSGQTLNTEAFF. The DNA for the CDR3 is TGTGCCAGCAGCGGACAGACCCTGAACACTGAAGCTTTCTTT. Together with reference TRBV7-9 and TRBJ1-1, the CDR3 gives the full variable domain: DTGVSQNPRHKITKRGQNVTFRCDPISEHNRLYWYRQTLGQGPEFLTYFQNEAQLEKSRLLSDRFSAERPKGSFSTLEIQRTEQGDSAMYLCASSGQTLNTEAFFGQGTRLTVV.

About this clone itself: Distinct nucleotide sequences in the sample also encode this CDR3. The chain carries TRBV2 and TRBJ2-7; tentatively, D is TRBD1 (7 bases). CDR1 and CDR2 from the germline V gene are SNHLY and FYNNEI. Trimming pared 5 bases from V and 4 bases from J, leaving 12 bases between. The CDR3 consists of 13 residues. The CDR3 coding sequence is TGTGCCAGCAGTCAGTCAGGGGGGTACGAGCAGTACTTC. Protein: CASSQSGGYEQYF.

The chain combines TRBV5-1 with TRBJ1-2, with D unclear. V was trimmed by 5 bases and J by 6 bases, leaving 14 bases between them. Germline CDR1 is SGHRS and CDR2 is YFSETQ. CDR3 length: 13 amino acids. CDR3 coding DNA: TGCGCCAGCAGATCGGTGGGTTCCGATGGCTACACCTTC. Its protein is CASRSVGSDGYTF.

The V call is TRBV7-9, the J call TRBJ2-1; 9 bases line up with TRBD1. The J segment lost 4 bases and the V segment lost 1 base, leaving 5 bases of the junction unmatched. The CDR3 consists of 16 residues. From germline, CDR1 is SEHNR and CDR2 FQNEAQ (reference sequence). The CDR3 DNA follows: TGTGCCAGCAGCTTAGAGGGGACAGGGAGGTACAATGAGCAGTTCTTC. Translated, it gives CASSLEGTGRYNEQFF. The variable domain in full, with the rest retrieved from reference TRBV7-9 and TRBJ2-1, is DTGVSQNPRHKITKRGQNVTFRCDPISEHNRLYWYRQTLGQGPEFLTYFQNEAQLEKSRLLSDRFSAERPKGSFSTLEIQRTEQGDSAMYLCASSLEGTGRYNEQFFGPGTRLTVL.